This TCR beta chain is drawn from a study of T cells in Graves' hyperthyroidism and ophthalmopathy. In patients aged 18 to 65, hyperthyroidism was newly diagnosed, with duration under 2 months. The table lists this clonotype with a few counts. Trimming took off 1 base at V and 8 bases at J, with 18 bases between the two ends. CDR3 length: 15 amino acids. CDR1 and CDR2 (germline): MNHEY, SMNVEV (reference sequence). Amplified TCR beta CDR3 regions derived from RNA transcripts. The TCR CDR3 first-round RT-PCR relied on the HTBI primer set. TCRdb re-called the multiplex PCR reads with MiXCR, one entry per CDR3 protein. The sample contains about 720,000 distinct CDR3 sequences, less than 20% of which appear only once.

This sequence originates from a man aged 18 to 35 with Graves' hyperthyroidism. Input material: blood. This sequence joins TRBV27 and TRBJ2-7, with D perhaps assigned TRBD1 or TRBD2 (5 bases each). The CDR3 is CASSLFRAGDVKQYF. The CDR3 bases are TGTGCCAGCAGTTTATTCAGGGCCGGGGATGTAAAGCAGTACTTC.